This T cell receptor beta chain was observed in a study of Graves' ophthalmopathy and Graves' hyperthyroidism. As for the study in general: Peripheral blood was gathered at the point of initial diagnosis, before any treatment started. Study-level points and caveats: A classifier, a 13-signature model, separated ophthalmopathy from stable hyperthyroidism with roughly 90% sensitivity and 65% to 83% specificity. Detected in blood as well were most expanded thyroid clonotypes with frequency above 0.001.

A few counts support this clonotype. Its matching antigen is unknown. The junction differs from germline at one of its ends, possibly a read error. Moderately to severely active ophthalmopathy under 3 months, CAS at least 3, NOSPECS at least 4. Transcripts of RNA were the source for amplifying TCR beta CDR3 regions. The authors performed first-round RT-PCR with HTBI primers and then a second-round multiplex PCR. Each CDR3 protein gets one entry after TCRdb re-called the multiplex PCR reads with MiXCR. The sample shows almost 750,000 distinct CDR3 sequences, approximately 40% of them seen only once. Sequenced sample: peripheral blood. The sequence was obtained from an adult man with Graves' ophthalmopathy.

The CDR3 reads CASSQNRATNEKLFF. The CDR3 coding sequence is TGTGCCAGCAGCCAAAACCGTGCAACTAATGAAAAACTGTTTTTT. V and J are TRBV4-3 and TRBJ1-4; no definite D call. The CDR3 is 15 residues long. Looked up from germline, CDR1 is LGHNA and CDR2 is YSLEER.